This entry lists 8 T cell receptor beta chains sequenced from one sample in a study of OX40 agonist ivuxolimab in advanced cancers. Only in-frame clones appear in the TCRdb table, and some are missing; sequencing was by immunoSEQ multiplex PCR. The top ten hold about 0.6% of the sample, which has roughly 71,000 clones, about 91% seen once. Sequencing used CD4+ or CD8+ T cells sorted from blood, obtained in a trial of the OX40 agonist ivuxolimab. These receptors were collected from an adult with an advanced solid tumor such as melanoma, head and neck, liver or kidney cancer.

The chain couples TRBV9 to TRBJ2-3; D possibly uses TRBD1 or TRBD2 (6 bases each). The V end was cut by 2 bases, the J end by 2 bases, with 15 bases between. The germline V gene encodes CDR1 SGDLS and CDR2 YYNGEE. This CDR3 region has 16 residues. The CDR3 DNA sequence: TGTGCCAGCAGCGTCGCAGCCGGGGGCTACACAGATACGCAGTATTTT. It translates to CASSVAAGGYTDTQYF.

The chain carries TRBV19 and TRBJ1-4, with 8 bases matching TRBD1. Germline loops: CDR1 LNHDA, CDR2 SQIVND (reference sequence). The CDR3 is made up of 15 amino acids. The CDR3 is CASTGQDATNEKLFF. The CDR3 nucleotides read TGTGCTTCAACGGGACAGGATGCAACTAATGAAAAACTGTTTTTT. Full variable domain (missing parts from reference TRBV19 and TRBJ1-4): DGGITQSPKYLFRKEGQNVTLSCEQNLNHDAMYWYRQDPGQGLRLIYYSQIVNDFQKGDIAEGYSVSREKKESFPLTVTSAQKNPTAFYLCASTGQDATNEKLFFGSGTQLSVL.

The chain uses TRBV18 and TRBJ1-5, with D possibly matching TRBD1 (6 bases). The V gene lost 1 base and the J gene lost 1 base, with 23 bases spanning the gap. Germline V gene lookup returns CDR1 KGHSH and CDR2 LQKENI. The CDR3 has 20 residues. The CDR3 here is CASSPLYPKQQGQSNQPQHF. In DNA, the CDR3 is TGTGCCAGCTCACCACTCTACCCCAAACAGCAGGGGCAGAGCAATCAGCCCCAGCATTTT.

The chain employs TRBV19 and TRBJ2-5; 8 nucleotides agree with TRBD2. With 4 bases clipped from V and 1 base from J, the junction kept 8 bases outside the gene matches. The CDR3 extends over 16 amino acids. CDR1 is LNHDA, CDR2 SQIVND, per germline (reference sequence). This chain's CDR3 is CASSTGRAHFQETQYF. The DNA of the CDR3 is TGTGCCAGTAGTACCGGGAGGGCACACTTCCAAGAGACCCAGTACTTC.

The V gene is TRBV9, the J gene TRBJ2-1; D call uncertain. The CDR3 totals 13 residues. The V end was cut by 1 base, the J end by 8 bases, with 10 bases between. Germline V gene lookup returns CDR1 SGDLS and CDR2 YYNGEE. The CDR3 sequence: CASSVSTLDEQFF. The CDR3 DNA is TGTGCCAGCAGCGTAAGCACTCTGGATGAGCAGTTCTTC. The full variable domain, completed using reference TRBV9 and TRBJ2-1, is DSGVTQTPKHLITATGQRVTLRCSPRSGDLSVYWYQQSLDQGLQFLIQYYNGEERAKGNILERFSAQQFPDLHSELNLSSLELGDSALYFCASSVSTLDEQFFGPGTRLTVL.

The chain is built from TRBV19 and TRBJ2-3; 10 bases fit TRBD2. The CDR3 loop spans 15 amino acids. The trim removed 2 bases at V and 3 bases at J, leaving 2 bases unmatched. Germline values: CDR1 LNHDA, CDR2 SQIVND (reference sequence). This CDR3 is CASSILAGATDTQYF. Written as DNA, the CDR3 is TGTGCCAGTAGTATACTAGCGGGGGCTACAGATACGCAGTATTTT.

The gene calls are TRBV7-3 and TRBJ2-3; D remains unclear. CDR1 and CDR2 (germline): SGHTA, FQGTGA. The CDR3 consists of 14 residues. Trimming took 5 bases from V and 3 from J, leaving 12 bases between them. The chain's CDR3 is CASSKGQFTDTQYF. The CDR3 DNA reads TGTGCCAGCAGCAAAGGGCAATTTACAGATACGCAGTATTTT.

The chain employs TRBV30 and TRBJ1-3; a weak D match, TRBD1 (6 bases). The CDR3 extends over 17 amino acids. Per the germline V gene, CDR1 is GTSNPN and CDR2 is SVGIG (reference sequence). V was pared by 0 bases and J by 0 bases, with 15 bases between. The CDR3 DNA follows: TGTGCCTGGAGTGTAGCGGGGGCTTCAAACTCTGGAAACACCATATATTTT. Translating gives CAWSVAGASNSGNTIYF.